The clone carrying this T cell receptor beta chain was picked up many times. Its antigen is unidentified. Unsorted libraries used 2 million PBMCs kept at -80 degrees C. A 10-nucleotide random UMI tagged transcripts in template-switch 5'RACE cDNA synthesis. MiXCR was run by TCRdb on the 5' RACE reads, yielding one entry per CDR3 protein. The data show tens of thousands of distinct CDR3 sequences, 15% seen once. The sample is drawn from a study of neurological immune-mediated disorders. Trimming cost V 0 bases and J 6 bases; bases outside gene matches: 4. Germline V gene lookup returns CDR1 MNHEY and CDR2 SVGAGI. The CDR3 contains 15 residues. Findings and limits, study-wide: HTLV-1-associated myelopathy displayed the greatest TCR clonal expansion, and multiple sclerosis exhibited the smallest, lower than that of healthy controls.

This sequence joins TRBV6-5 and TRBJ2-5; 10 nucleotides align to TRBD2. Sequenced input: PBMCs. The source is a man in his 70s in good health. The DNA for the CDR3 is TGTGCCAGCAGTTACTCGTCTAGCGGGAGAAAGACCCAGTACTTC. Translating gives CASSYSSSGRKTQYF.